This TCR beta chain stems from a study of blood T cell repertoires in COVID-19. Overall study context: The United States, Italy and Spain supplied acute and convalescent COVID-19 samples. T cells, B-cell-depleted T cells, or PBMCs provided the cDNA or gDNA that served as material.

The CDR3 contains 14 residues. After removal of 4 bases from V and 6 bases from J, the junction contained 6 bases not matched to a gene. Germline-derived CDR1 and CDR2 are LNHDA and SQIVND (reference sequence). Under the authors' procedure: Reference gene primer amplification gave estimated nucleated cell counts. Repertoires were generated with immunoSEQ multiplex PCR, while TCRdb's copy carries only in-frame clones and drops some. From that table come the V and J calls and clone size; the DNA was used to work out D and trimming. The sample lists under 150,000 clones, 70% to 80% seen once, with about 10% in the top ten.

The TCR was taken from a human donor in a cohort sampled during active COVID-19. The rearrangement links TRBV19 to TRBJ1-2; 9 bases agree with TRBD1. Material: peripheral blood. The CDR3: CASSRDRESHGYTF. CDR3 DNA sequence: TGTGCCAGTAGTAGGGACAGGGAGTCCCATGGCTACACCTTC.